The source of this TCR beta chain is a study of T cells in Graves' hyperthyroidism and ophthalmopathy. The overall study: Blood was drawn when the patient was first diagnosed and still untreated.

The table lists this clonotype with a few counts. Its antigen is unknown. The CDR3 is made up of 14 amino acids. CDR1 and CDR2 (germline): MNHEY, SVGEGT. The V gene lost 6 bases and the J gene lost 7 bases, with 19 bases spanning the gap. The investigators amplified TCR beta CDR3 regions from RNA transcripts. TCR CDR3 underwent first-round RT-PCR with the HTBI primer set. TCRdb fed the multiplex PCR reads into MiXCR, producing one record per CDR3 protein. The sample comprises about 480,000 distinct CDR3 sequences, roughly 24% of which are singletons, and around 11% rests with the top ten. The study's findings and limits: Also found in blood were most expanded thyroid clonotypes above 0.001. Model predictions of ophthalmopathy came a median approximately 6.2 months before onset.

Active moderate-to-severe ophthalmopathy, Clinical Activity Score at least 3, NOSPECS at least 4, under 3 months' duration. The TCR comes from a young woman with Graves' ophthalmopathy. V is TRBV6-2 or TRBV6-3 and J is TRBJ2-7; a possible D gene is TRBD2 (6 bases). The material sequenced was blood. The CDR3 reads CASRYAGPHVEQYF. CDR3 coding DNA: TGTGCCAGCAGGTACGCGGGGCCCCACGTGGAGCAGTACTTC.